The present TCR beta chain was sequenced within a study of shared clonotypes between healthy human individuals. Across the study: Per donor, three plates held CD4 naive cells, three held CD4 memory, two held CD8 naive and one held CD8 memory.

The CDR3 covers 14 residues. The V and J ends lost 2 bases and 6 bases, in that order; junction bases with no gene match: 6. Looked up from germline, CDR1 is SEHNR and CDR2 is FQNEAQ (reference sequence). This table comes from immunoSEQ multiplex PCR, and its TCRdb copy is limited to in-frame clones, with some not included. Altogether millions of clones are present, about 95% being singletons, with the ten largest covering around 0.13%. This clonotype was sampled from a man aged 18 to 29 in good health. The sample consisted of naive CD4+ T cells sorted from blood. Subset indicated: CD45RA+ positively selected. The chain joins TRBV7-9 to TRBJ1-1, with 7 bases aligning to TRBD1. The CDR3 here is CASSLLQGPSEAFF. CDR3 nucleotide sequence: TGTGCCAGCAGCTTATTACAGGGGCCTTCTGAAGCTTTCTTT.